Listed here are 30 T cell receptor beta chains from one sample, sequenced in a study of T-cell reconstitution after alpha-beta-depleted transplantation in children. Unique molecular identifiers were used to barcode this TCRbeta library. TCRdb passed the PCR reads through MiXCR, listing each CDR3 protein once. The sample lists a few hundred thousand distinct CDR3 sequences, roughly 30% occurring once. The source was PBMCs, collected before TCRalphabeta/CD19-depleted stem cell transplant. The receptors shown here come from a boy under two years old with Wiskott-Aldrich syndrome, due to receive a stem cell transplant.

This clonotype was counted between two and nine times. The chain recombines TRBV5-1 with TRBJ2-5; TRBD1 or TRBD2 may be the D gene (6 bases each). This CDR3 region has 14 residues. V was trimmed by 6 bases and J by 5 bases, leaving 17 bases between them. Germline CDR1 is SGHRS and CDR2 is YFSETQ. CDR3 region: CASKYQGTVETQYF. CDR3 nucleotide sequence: TGCGCCAGCAAGTATCAGGGGACTGTGGAGACCCAGTACTTC.

V usage is TRBV6-5 and J usage is TRBJ1-6; D perhaps matches TRBD1 (6 bases). The V end was cut by 2 bases, the J end by 7 bases, with 9 bases between. In germline, CDR1 is MNHEY, CDR2 SVGAGI. CDR3 length equals 14 residues. DNA of the CDR3: TGTGCCAGCAGTTACCGGACAGTAAATTCACCCCTCCACTTT. It yields the protein CASSYRTVNSPLHF.

The sample holds a few counts of this clonotype. The CDR3 bases are TGTGCCAGCAGGGGGGATGGACAGAGGAACACCGGGGAGCTGTTTTTT. Amino acid sequence: CASRGDGQRNTGELFF. This sequence joins TRBV12-3 or TRBV12-4 and TRBJ2-2, with TRBD1 as a possible D gene (6 bases). V dropped 6 bases and J dropped 1 base, with 15 bases sitting between them. The CDR3 is 16 residues long.

The chain carries TRBV30 and TRBJ1-2, with 8 bases aligning to TRBD1. V lost 5 bases to trimming and J lost 4 bases; unmatched junction nucleotides: 9. Germline V lookup: CDR1 GTSNPN, CDR2 SVGIG (reference sequence). The CDR3 runs 14 residues. CDR3 bases: TGTGCCTGGGACAAAAGGACAGGGCCCTATGGCTACACCTTC. Its translation is CAWDKRTGPYGYTF.

The chain links TRBV9 to TRBJ1-1; tentatively, D is TRBD1 (5 bases). The CDR3 totals 13 residues. Trimming shortened V by 4 bases and J by 4 bases, and 11 bases separated the two germline ends. Germline V gene sequence: CDR1 SGDLS, CDR2 YYNGEE. This CDR3 is CASSSGGTTEAFF. DNA for the CDR3: TGTGCCAGCAGCTCGGGGGGTACCACTGAAGCTTTCTTT.

The rearrangement uses TRBV7-7 and TRBJ2-5; 10 bases map to TRBD2. The V gene end was trimmed by 0 bases and the J gene end by 4 bases; junction bases not matched to a gene: 5. The CDR3 contains 16 residues. Germline V lookup: CDR1 SSHAT, CDR2 FNYEAQ (reference sequence). The CDR3: CASSLAGLALTETQYF. The CDR3 region has the DNA TGTGCCAGCAGCTTAGCGGGACTAGCGTTAACAGAGACCCAGTACTTC.

This clonotype has more than one count but fewer than ten. The V and J genes are TRBV5-1 and TRBJ2-1; TRBD2 agrees at 11 bases. Germline values: CDR1 SGHRS, CDR2 YFSETQ. J was trimmed by 7 bases and V by 4 bases; bases with no gene match: 7. The CDR3 is made up of 15 amino acids. This chain's CDR3 is CASSTGLAAENEQFF. The CDR3, as DNA: TGCGCCAGCAGCACGGGACTAGCGGCAGAGAATGAGCAGTTCTTC.

This clonotype was found a few times. The chain recombines TRBV7-6 with TRBJ2-7; 7 nucleotides agree with TRBD1. Germline V gene lookup returns CDR1 SGHVS and CDR2 FNYEAQ. J lost 1 base, V lost 5 bases, and 8 bases had no gene match. The CDR3 totals 15 residues. Here the CDR3 reads CASSDTGTASYEQYF. The CDR3 DNA sequence: TGTGCCAGCAGCGACACCGGGACAGCTTCCTACGAGCAGTACTTC. Variable domain in full (rest from reference TRBV7-6 and TRBJ2-7): GAGVSQSPRYKVTKRGQDVALRCDPISGHVSLYWYRQALGQGPEFLTYFNYEAQQDKSGLPNDRFSAERPEGSISTLTIQRTEQRDSAMYRCASSDTGTASYEQYFGPGTRLTVT.

V and J are TRBV5-1 and TRBJ1-1, with TRBD1 as a possible D gene (6 bases). Germline lookup yields CDR1 SGHRS and CDR2 YFSETQ. The CDR3 length is 14 residues. V was pared by 0 bases and J by 6 bases, with 12 bases between. CDR3 DNA sequence: TGCGCCAGCAGCTTGGCATCGGGGGCTTCTGAAGCTTTCTTT. Its protein product is CASSLASGASEAFF.

The sample holds a few counts of this clonotype. The CDR3 reads CASKETAHQPQHF. In DNA, the CDR3 is TGTGCCAGCAAAGAGACGGCTCATCAGCCCCAGCATTTT. The J gene is TRBJ1-5, the V gene TRBV6-1; D gene ambiguous. The germline CDR1 and CDR2 sequences are MNHNS and SASEGT. The CDR3 length is 13 residues. V lost 7 bases to trimming and J lost 5 bases, with 12 bases between them.

The chain links TRBV20-1 to TRBJ2-7; the match to TRBD2 covers 12 bases. The CDR3 totals 16 residues. The germline V gene has CDR1 DFQATT and CDR2 SNEGSKA (reference sequence). Trimming at V came to 1 base and at J to 3 bases, leaving 7 bases not matched to a gene. This CDR3 is CSARGTSGNNYYEQYF. CDR3 nucleotide sequence: TGCAGTGCTAGAGGGACTAGCGGGAACAATTACTACGAGCAGTACTTC.

The CDR3 spells CASSLHPNYGYTF. In DNA form, the CDR3 reads TGTGCCAGCAGCCTCCACCCAAACTATGGCTACACCTTC. The gene calls are TRBV5-6 and TRBJ1-2, with unresolved D. Germline V gene lookup returns CDR1 SGHDT and CDR2 YYEEEE. The ends were cut back, 4 bases at V and 2 bases at J, with 9 bases in the middle. The CDR3 has 13 residues.

This clonotype has a handful of counts. The CDR3 reads CASSLTPGFADTQYF. The CDR3 coding sequence is TGTGCCAGCAGCTTGACCCCAGGGTTTGCAGATACGCAGTATTTT. This chain connects TRBV11-2 to TRBJ2-3; D perhaps matches TRBD1 (5 bases). Germline V gene sequence: CDR1 SGHAT, CDR2 FQNNGV. The CDR3 extends over 15 amino acids. V was trimmed by 3 bases and J by 4 bases, leaving 14 bases between them.

The genes are TRBV3-1 and TRBJ1-2; D gene ambiguous. The CDR3 loop spans 11 amino acids. The germline gives CDR1 LGHDT, CDR2 YNNKEL (reference sequence). V shed 4 bases and J shed 4 bases, with 4 bases lying between them. CDR3 sequence (DNA): TGTGCCAGCAGCCGGGCCTATGGCTACACCTTC. Protein: CASSRAYGYTF.

The chain combines TRBV12-3 or TRBV12-4 with TRBJ2-1; 7 bases agree with TRBD2. V shed 5 bases, J shed 10 bases, and the junction held 14 bases outside the gene matches. The CDR3 extends over 15 amino acids. The CDR3: CASSPPRERVKEQFF. As DNA, the CDR3 is TGTGCCAGCAGTCCCCCGCGGGAGCGGGTCAAAGAGCAGTTCTTC.

This clonotype has more than one count but fewer than ten. The J gene is TRBJ2-5, the V gene TRBV12-3 or TRBV12-4; no reliable D call. The CDR3 is made up of 14 amino acids. Between the trimmed V and J ends, which lost 3 bases and 5 bases, there was a span of 13 bases. DNA for the CDR3: TGTGCCAGCAGTTTTACGAAGTTTGGCGAGACCCAGTACTTC. Translation gives CASSFTKFGETQYF.

The genes are TRBV5-1 and TRBJ2-7, with 9 bases that match TRBD1. Germline V CDR1 and CDR2: SGHRS, YFSETQ. Trimming cost V 5 bases and J 2 bases; bases outside gene matches: 8. The CDR3 has 15 amino acids. Written as DNA, the CDR3 is TGCGCCAGCAGGTACCGGACAGGGGTGACCTACGAGCAGTACTTC. It translates to CASRYRTGVTYEQYF.

This chain uses TRBV7-8 with TRBJ2-1; D is unclear. The V and J ends lost 3 bases and 9 bases respectively, with 15 bases between them. There are 14 residues in the CDR3. Germline lookup yields CDR1 SGHVS and CDR2 FQNEAQ. CDR3 sequence reads: CASSFAATGLEQFF. The DNA for the CDR3 is TGTGCCAGCAGCTTTGCGGCGACTGGGCTTGAGCAGTTCTTC.

This sequence joins TRBV20-1 and TRBJ2-7, with 10 bases lining up with TRBD1. This CDR3 comprises 11 residues. Unmatched junction bases numbered 0, after V lost 7 bases and J lost 3 bases. Looked up from germline, CDR1 is DFQATT and CDR2 is SNEGSKA (reference sequence). CDR3 sequence (DNA): TGCAGTGGGACAGGGGGCTACGAGCAGTACTTC. Translated, it gives CSGTGGYEQYF.

This clonotype was counted only a few times. V usage is TRBV6-1 and J usage is TRBJ2-7; D is perhaps TRBD2 (6 bases). This CDR3 spans 13 amino acids. Germline CDR1 is MNHNS and CDR2 is SASEGT. The V end was cut by 8 bases, the J end by 5 bases, with 16 bases between. The chain's CDR3 is CASGPPGGNEQYF. The CDR3 region has the DNA TGTGCCAGCGGACCGCCCGGCGGGAACGAGCAGTACTTC.

The chain uses TRBV5-1 and TRBJ1-1; no reliable D call. Germline-derived CDR1 and CDR2 are SGHRS and YFSETQ. The V and J ends lost 2 bases and 1 base respectively, with 12 bases between them. This CDR3 is 15 amino acids long. The CDR3: CASSLSTPSNTEAFF. The CDR3 DNA sequence: TGCGCCAGCAGCTTAAGTACCCCATCGAACACTGAAGCTTTCTTT.

V gene TRBV5-1 combines with J gene TRBJ2-1; the match to TRBD2 covers 7 bases. Looked up from germline, CDR1 is SGHRS and CDR2 is YFSETQ. The ends lost 0 bases at V and 7 bases at J; junction bases unmatched: 13. This CDR3 contains 17 residues. Here the CDR3 reads CASSLGLSSGVGNEQFF. The CDR3 bases are TGCGCCAGCAGCTTGGGCCTTTCTAGCGGAGTAGGGAATGAGCAGTTCTTC.

This clonotype came up a few times. V is TRBV20-1 and J is TRBJ2-4; the D is unclear. Trimming shortened V by 3 bases and J by 5 bases, and 5 bases separated the two germline ends. The CDR3 is 11 residues long. Germline V gene data show CDR1 as DFQATT and CDR2 as SNEGSKA (reference sequence). The CDR3 loop is CSASGENIQYF. CDR3 coding DNA: TGCAGTGCTAGTGGGGAAAACATTCAGTACTTC.

V is TRBV20-1 and J is TRBJ1-1, with a weak D call TRBD1 (5 bases). The V and J ends lost 0 bases and 2 bases respectively, with 10 bases between them. This CDR3 region has 14 residues. Germline CDR1 DFQATT, CDR2 SNEGSKA (reference sequence). CDR3 nucleotides: TGCAGTGCTAGAGATCCAGGGCACAACACTGAAGCTTTCTTT. Protein sequence: CSARDPGHNTEAFF.

This clonotype was seen once. This chain joins TRBV7-2 and TRBJ2-3, with D uncertain. Germline loops: CDR1 SGHTA, CDR2 FQGNSA. Trimming cost V 4 bases and J 0 bases, with 11 bases left between them. The CDR3 sequence is 15 residues long. CDR3 sequence: CASSSRVGSTDTQYF. In DNA, the CDR3 is TGTGCCAGCAGCTCCCGGGTGGGCAGCACAGATACGCAGTATTTT.

The chain uses TRBV7-2 and TRBJ2-1, with 10 bases lining up with TRBD2. Germline values: CDR1 SGHTA, CDR2 FQGNSA. The CDR3 contains 17 residues. J gave up 8 bases and V 0 bases, and 10 bases lay outside the gene matches. This chain's CDR3 is CASSLAASGSIVYEQFF. CDR3 bases: TGTGCCAGCAGCTTAGCGGCTAGCGGGAGCATTGTGTATGAGCAGTTCTTC.

The chain has TRBV3-1 and TRBJ2-1; D is undetermined. The CDR3 contains 12 residues. Germline V gene lookup returns CDR1 LGHDT and CDR2 YNNKEL (reference sequence). Trimming took 3 bases from V and 8 from J, leaving 8 bases between them. The CDR3 reads CASSQSGDEQFF. The CDR3 DNA reads as TGTGCCAGCAGCCAGAGTGGGGATGAGCAGTTCTTC.

The chain recombines TRBV15 with TRBJ1-3; D gene ambiguous. This CDR3 contains 18 residues. Trimming removed 0 bases from V and 0 bases from J, with 15 bases in between. Looked up from germline, CDR1 is LNHNV and CDR2 is YYDKDF (reference sequence). The chain's CDR3 is CATSRDLLPISSGNTIYF. The CDR3 DNA reads as TGTGCCACCAGCAGAGACCTTCTCCCGATCTCCTCTGGAAACACCATATATTTT. The full variable domain, completed using reference TRBV15 and TRBJ1-3, is DAMVIQNPRYQVTQFGKPVTLSCSQTLNHNVMYWYQQKSSQAPKLLFHYYDKDFNNEADTPDNFQSRRPNTSFCFLDIRSPGLGDTAMYLCATSRDLLPISSGNTIYFGEGSWLTVV.

This chain joins TRBV20-1 and TRBJ2-7, with TRBD2 identical over 12 bases. V was clipped by 2 bases and J by 2 bases; unmatched bases: 7. Looked up from germline, CDR1 is DFQATT and CDR2 is SNEGSKA (reference sequence). The CDR3 loop spans 16 amino acids. The chain's CDR3 is CSARNRLAGEAYEQYF. The CDR3 region has the DNA TGCAGTGCTAGAAACCGACTAGCGGGGGAAGCCTACGAGCAGTACTTC.

The V call is TRBV5-1, the J call TRBJ2-3; D perhaps matches TRBD2 (6 bases). From germline, CDR1 is SGHRS and CDR2 YFSETQ. This CDR3 has 13 residues. V shed 6 bases and J shed 2 bases, with 10 bases lying between them. CDR3 sequence (DNA): TGCGCCAGCATAGCGGCAAACACAGATACGCAGTATTTT. Encoded protein: CASIAANTDTQYF.